This T cell receptor beta chain is from a study of blood T cells in healthy people across ages. General study findings and limits: Aged donors had fewer naive CD4+ cells and lower diversity than long-lived donors. Older age went with lower TCR beta diversity per million T cells, in a roughly linear way.

This clonotype occurred a few times. The target antigen is unknown. Through a sample-barcoded 5' primer and a J-beta primer mix, a second PCR was run for roughly 6 to 11 cycles. TCRdb reprocessed the 5' RACE reads with MiXCR, giving one entry per CDR3 protein. The repertoire holds 650,000 to 800,000 distinct CDR3 sequences, with 40% to 65% as singletons. The germline V and J ends were trimmed by 5 bases and 3 bases, with 10 bases remaining between them. Germline CDR1 and CDR2: SGHRS and YFSETQ. CDR3 length equals 13 residues. V usage is TRBV5-1 and J usage is TRBJ2-3, with a possible D match to TRBD2 (5 bases). The material sequenced was blood. This sequence was found in an elderly woman in good health. CDR3 protein: CASRFGGTDTQYF. Written as DNA, the CDR3 is TGCGCCAGCAGGTTTGGCGGGACAGATACGCAGTATTTT.